Here is one T cell receptor beta chain with its context. What it binds is unknown. In germline, CDR1 is MNHNY, CDR2 SVGAGI (reference sequence). This CDR3 has 16 amino acids. The trim removed 5 bases at V and 0 bases at J, leaving 7 bases unmatched. These data come from a study of vaccination effects on CD4 cells after COVID-19. Using viral peptide pools, the ViraFEST assay grew out antigen-specific CD4+ T cells prior to sequencing. CD4+ T cell isolation took place after more than eight days of culture. It was between March and December 2020 that the person had a SARS-CoV-2 infection confirmed by PCR. The assay was immunoSEQ multiplex PCR, and TCRdb's table has in-frame clones only and misses some. The table records tens of thousands of clones, just under 75% of them present only once. General observations from the study: By a late point after vaccination, infection- and vaccine-induced clones had shrunk markedly through clonal contraction.

Sequenced here: CD4+ T cells from PBMCs cultured with a peptide pool, sampled before COVID-19 vaccination. The sequence was obtained from a human donor who had a prior SARS-CoV-2 infection. J is TRBJ1-5 and V is TRBV6-6; 7 bases line up with TRBD1. The CDR3 nucleotides are TGTGCCAGCAGTAACCGACAGGGTTATAGCAATCAGCCCCAGCATTTT. Encoded protein: CASSNRQGYSNQPQHF.